A selection of T cell receptor beta chains follows, all from one sample in a study of T cell repertoires in ileal Crohn's disease. The repertoire was sequenced with immunoSEQ multiplex PCR; TCRdb's copy has only in-frame clones and lacks some. The sample consists of roughly 13,000 clones, roughly 82% of them appearing once. Sequencing was performed on ileal tissue. The receptors shown here come from an adult with Crohn's disease. The CDR3 runs from the conserved cysteine through the conserved F or W. Fields, in order: D gene, J gene, V gene, CDR3 protein. The D gene is left open where the match is weak.

>.|TRBJ1-1|TRBV6-6
CASSPASGNTEAFF
>TRBD2|TRBJ2-7|TRBV27
CASRVTMTPLSYTGTSGYYEQYF
>TRBD2|TRBJ2-7|TRBV9
CASSVANEAGLSYEQYF
>.|TRBJ1-4|TRBV19
CASMEEKLFF
>TRBD1|TRBJ1-3|TRBV27
CASSLGTGRGNTIYF
>TRBD2|TRBJ2-3|TRBV6-4
CASRGDYDTDTQYF
>.|TRBJ2-7|TRBV6-1
CASSGRHPSYEQYF
>TRBD1|TRBJ1-6|TRBV11-2
CASSEDRGDSPLHF
>.|TRBJ1-3|TRBV5-5
CASRGYPGDSGNTIYF
>TRBD1|TRBJ2-7|TRBV7-9
CASSSLSIGTGDYEQYF
>.|TRBJ1-1|TRBV30
CAWSGVWTEAEAFF
>.|TRBJ1-5|TRBV6-1
CASSARQASYQPQHF
>.|TRBJ1-2|TRBV6-5
CASSYSQGYYGYTF
>.|TRBJ1-3|TRBV7-9
CASSEGGGAGNTIYF
>TRBD1|TRBJ1-2|TRBV7-9
CASSLGTGLDYGYTF
>TRBD2|TRBJ2-7|TRBV18
CASSLRTSILRSGGEQYF
>TRBD2|TRBJ2-7|TRBV4-1
CASSLTAGGSYEQYF
>TRBD1|TRBJ2-7|TRBV9
CASSVGTGTMYEQYF
>.|TRBJ1-1|TRBV6-1
CASSALAGGNTEAFF
>TRBD1|TRBJ2-1|TRBV30
CAWSGQGANEQFF
>.|TRBJ1-2|TRBV19
CAVYREYGYTF
>TRBD1|TRBJ1-1|TRBV18
CASSPRLPGQGGTEAFF
>.|TRBJ1-1|TRBV7-3
CASSSRGRNTEAFF
>.|TRBJ2-7|TRBV9
CASSVADTPTYEQYF
>.|TRBJ1-3|TRBV6-5
CASSSPGGSGNTIYF
>TRBD1|TRBJ1-1|TRBV6-1
CASSVDRGRLREAFF
>TRBD2|TRBJ2-3|TRBV9
CASSVSSVAGHTDTQYF
>TRBD1|TRBJ1-2|TRBV5-8
CASSLAGGDGSYTF
>.|TRBJ1-5|TRBV5-1
CASSLVWGVQPQHF